These 19 T cell receptor beta chains were all obtained from the same sample, sequenced in a study of glioma-infiltrating T cells after dendritic cell vaccination. The time point was: after dendritic cell vaccination, including at tumor progression/relapse. Here immunoSEQ multiplex PCR was the method, and the copy in TCRdb shows in-frame clones only, minus some. This sample carries tens of thousands of clones, about 85% of them seen once, and the ten largest clones take 8.5%. Specimen: blood, collected after dendritic cell vaccination. The receptor set was obtained from a human donor with glioblastoma.

The V and J genes are TRBV28 and TRBJ1-2; TRBD1 matches at 9 bases. The CDR3 spans 15 residues. V shed 5 bases and J 5 bases; nucleotides not matched to a gene: 9. Germline V gene data show CDR1 as MDHEN and CDR2 as SYDVKM. In DNA form, the CDR3 reads TGTGCCAGCAGTCCACCCGGGACAGGGTTATATGGCTACACCTTC. Amino acid sequence: CASSPPGTGLYGYTF.

The chain links TRBV29-1 to TRBJ2-7; TRBD1 agrees at 8 bases. Trimming took 7 bases from V and 0 from J; bases not matched to a gene: 8. Germline assignment: CDR1 SQVTM and CDR2 ANQGSEA. This CDR3 is built from 14 residues. In DNA, the CDR3 is TGCAGCGCCGCGGACAGGGCGTACTCCTACGAGCAGTACTTC. Translation gives CSAADRAYSYEQYF.

V and J are TRBV11-2 and TRBJ2-2, with TRBD2 as a possible D gene (5 bases). This CDR3 contains 15 residues. Looked up from germline, CDR1 is SGHAT and CDR2 is FQNNGV. Between the trimmed V and J ends, which lost 4 bases and 7 bases, there was a span of 16 bases. Here the CDR3 reads CASSWVFRGVGELFF. The CDR3 coding sequence is TGTGCCAGCAGCTGGGTATTTCGGGGTGTCGGGGAGCTGTTTTTT.

This sequence joins TRBV2 and TRBJ2-5; D possibly corresponds to TRBD2 (5 bases). V gave up 8 bases and J gave up 3 bases, with 13 bases separating them. Germline assignment: CDR1 SNHLY and CDR2 FYNNEI. The CDR3 length is 13 residues. The CDR3 DNA is TGTGCCAGCCTCCCCCCGGGGAAAGAGACCCAGTACTTC. It encodes CASLPPGKETQYF.

This chain joins TRBV27 and TRBJ2-7; TRBD1 matches at 8 bases. With V trimmed by 0 bases and J by 2 bases, 3 bases remained unmatched. Germline CDR1 MNHEY, CDR2 SMNVEV (reference sequence). The CDR3 totals 15 residues. DNA for the CDR3: TGTGCCAGCAGTTTATCGGCAGGGGGCGCCTACGAGCAGTACTTC. Its translation: CASSLSAGGAYEQYF.

J is TRBJ2-3 and V is TRBV5-6; possible D gene TRBD2, 5 bases. V was pared by 0 bases and J by 3 bases, with 11 bases between. CDR3 length: 15 amino acids. Germline-derived CDR1 and CDR2 are SGHDT and YYEEEE. CDR3 in amino acids: CASSLGPSGTDTQYF. The CDR3 DNA is TGTGCCAGCAGCTTGGGACCCAGCGGTACAGATACGCAGTATTTT.

V and J are TRBV2 and TRBJ1-2; D remains unclear. CDR3 length: 14 amino acids. Germline CDR1 reads SNHLY; CDR2 reads FYNNEI. The V end lost 4 bases, the J end lost 0 bases, and 9 bases lay between the germline ends. The CDR3 DNA sequence: TGTGCCAGCAGTGCCTGGGCTACTAACTATGGCTACACCTTC. Encoded protein: CASSAWATNYGYTF.

This clone was counted only a few times. V usage is TRBV7-2 and J usage is TRBJ1-1, with D unclear. The germline V gene encodes CDR1 SGHTA and CDR2 FQGNSA. V dropped 1 base and J dropped 0 bases, with 3 bases sitting between them. The CDR3 length is 13 residues. The CDR3 DNA reads as TGTGCCAGCAGCTTAGGTATGAACACTGAAGCTTTCTTT. It specifies CASSLGMNTEAFF. Using reference TRBV7-2 and TRBJ1-1 for the parts outside the CDR3, the full variable domain is GAGVSQSPSNKVTEKGKDVELRCDPISGHTALYWYRQSLGQGLEFLIYFQGNSAPDKSGLPSDRFSAERTGGSVSTLTIQRTQQEDSAVYLCASSLGMNTEAFFGQGTRLTVV.

The rearrangement joins TRBV19 to TRBJ1-2; possibly TRBD1 for D (6 bases). V lost 4 bases and J 4 bases, leaving 16 bases between the germline ends. The V gene's germline CDR1 is LNHDA and CDR2 SQIVND (reference sequence). The CDR3 consists of 15 residues. The CDR3 sequence: CASSTQYRAFYGYTF. CDR3 sequence (DNA): TGTGCCAGTAGTACCCAATACAGGGCTTTCTATGGCTACACCTTC.

DNA for the CDR3: TGTGCCAGCAGCTTGTACGGGAATGAAGCTTTCTTT. It codes for CASSLYGNEAFF. The V call is TRBV5-4, the J call TRBJ1-1, with unresolved D. V was shortened by 1 base and J by 7 bases, with 8 bases between the two germline ends. In germline, CDR1 is SGHNT, CDR2 YYREEE (reference sequence). CDR3 length: 12 residues.

CDR3 sequence: CASSLSLAGGNEQFF. CDR3 DNA sequence: TGCGCCAGCAGCTTGTCCCTAGCGGGAGGCAATGAGCAGTTCTTC. The chain is built from TRBV5-1 and TRBJ2-1; 11 bases map to TRBD2. Germline V CDR1 and CDR2: SGHRS, YFSETQ. Losses at the gene ends were 1 base for V and 6 bases for J; bases not matched to a gene: 3. CDR3 length: 15 amino acids. The complete variable domain, with remaining parts taken from reference TRBV5-1 and TRBJ2-1, reads KAGVTQTPRYLIKTRGQQVTLSCSPISGHRSVSWYQQTPGQGLQFLFEYFSETQRNKGNFPGRFSGRQFSNSRSEMNVSTLELGDSALYLCASSLSLAGGNEQFFGPGTRLTVL.

The V call is TRBV4-1, the J call TRBJ2-1, with 7 bases aligning to TRBD1. Germline CDR1 is MGHRA and CDR2 is YSYEKL. V lost 3 bases, J lost 7 bases, and 9 bases stayed unmatched. This CDR3 region has 15 residues. In nucleotides, the CDR3 is TGCGCCAGCAGCCACGCCCGGGGACAGCCTAATGAGCAGTTCTTC. Protein sequence: CASSHARGQPNEQFF.

The chain carries TRBV27 and TRBJ1-2, with 8 bases aligning to TRBD1. Trimming at V came to 5 bases and at J to 8 bases, leaving 7 bases not matched to a gene. CDR3 length: 13 residues. Germline V gives CDR1 MNHEY, CDR2 SMNVEV (reference sequence). In DNA form, the CDR3 reads TGTGCCAGCAGTGGACAGGGTCTGGGAGGCTACACCTTC. It codes for CASSGQGLGGYTF.

Points on this clone: Germline and junction disagree at one end, which may indicate a read error. The genes are TRBV7-3 and TRBJ2-1, with D perhaps matching TRBD2 (5 bases). Germline V gene lookup returns CDR1 SGHTA and CDR2 FQGTGA. The CDR3 sequence is 15 residues long. This chain's CDR3 is CASSFLPRGVNGQFF. CDR3 coding DNA: TGTGCCAGCAGCTTCCTTCCCCGGGGTGTCAATGGGCAGTTCTTC. The full variable domain, with the rest looked up from reference TRBV7-3 and TRBJ2-1, is GAGVSQTPSNKVTEKGKYVELRCDPISGHTALYWYRQSLGQGPEFLIYFQGTGAADDSGLPNDRFFAVRPEGSVSTLKIQRTERGDSAVYLCASSFLPRGVNGQFFGPGTRLTVL.

The rearrangement links TRBV6-5 to TRBJ2-3; a weak D match, TRBD2 (6 bases). The germline V gene has CDR1 MNHEY and CDR2 SVGAGI. The CDR3 runs 15 residues. Trimming removed 4 bases from V and 1 base from J, with 12 bases in between. The CDR3 region is CASSFEGGRTDTQYF. The CDR3 DNA reads TGTGCCAGCAGTTTTGAGGGAGGCCGCACAGATACGCAGTATTTT.

The chain carries TRBV7-9 and TRBJ1-6; 7 bases are shared with TRBD1. J lost 6 bases, V lost 4 bases, and 9 bases had no gene match. This CDR3 spans 16 amino acids. Germline loops: CDR1 SEHNR, CDR2 FQNEAQ (reference sequence). CDR3 DNA sequence: TGTGCCAGCAGCTCCCTCGGGACAGCCCGTAATTCACCCCTCCACTTT. It specifies CASSSLGTARNSPLHF.

This chain joins TRBV28 and TRBJ2-1; D is possibly TRBD2 (6 bases). Germline loops: CDR1 MDHEN, CDR2 SYDVKM. CDR3 length: 12 amino acids. V was pared by 6 bases and J by 9 bases, with 12 bases between. CDR3 in amino acids: CASSLGLIEQFF. CDR3 DNA: TGTGCCAGCAGCCTGGGACTGATTGAGCAGTTCTTC. Full variable domain (outside the CDR3, taken from reference TRBV28 and TRBJ2-1): DVKVTQSSRYLVKRTGEKVFLECVQDMDHENMFWYRQDPGLGLRLIYFSYDVKMKEKGDIPEGYSVSREKKERFSLILESASTNQTSMYLCASSLGLIEQFFGPGTRLTVL.

V and J are TRBV5-4 and TRBJ2-7; the match to TRBD2 covers 10 bases. This CDR3 is built from 14 residues. CDR1 SGHNT and CDR2 YYREEE come from the germline V gene (reference sequence). The J segment lost 5 bases and the V segment lost 4 bases, leaving 6 bases of the junction unmatched. CDR3 sequence (DNA): TGTGCCAGCAGCCCTAGCGGGGGTTCTAACGAGCAGTACTTC. Translated: CASSPSGGSNEQYF.

The chain combines TRBV5-8 with TRBJ2-3; D is undetermined. V lost 0 bases and J 3 bases, leaving 11 bases between the germline ends. The CDR3 covers 15 residues. Germline lookup yields CDR1 SGHTS and CDR2 YDEGEE. The CDR3 DNA is TGTGCCAGCAGCTTGGCCCCGGGTAGGACAGATACGCAGTATTTT. Encoded protein: CASSLAPGRTDTQYF. Drawing the rest from reference TRBV5-8 and TRBJ2-3, the complete variable domain is EAGVTQSPTHLIKTRGQQATLRCSPISGHTSVYWYQQALGLGLQFLLWYDEGEERNRGNFPPRFSGRQFPNYSSELNVNALELEDSALYLCASSLAPGRTDTQYFGPGTRLTVL.